The clone carrying this T cell receptor beta chain was detected only a few times. The antigen is unknown. The CDR3 loop spans 16 amino acids. With V trimmed by 10 bases and J by 4 bases, 15 bases remained unmatched. Looked up from germline, CDR1 is SGHTA and CDR2 is FQGNSA. The data belong to a study of T cell repertoires in cytomegalovirus infection. MiXCR, run by TCRdb on the reads, gives a single entry per CDR3 protein. This sample has about 160,000 distinct CDR3 sequences, with roughly a fifth found just once. The gene calls are TRBV7-2 and TRBJ2-1, with TRBD2 identical over 8 bases. This specimen consisted of CD8+ T cells from cultured PBMCs, obtained from culture after CMV antigen stimulation. The TCR sequence derives from a human donor in good health (CMV status not recorded). Some clones in this sample may be carry-over from other donors' samples. For the CDR3, the DNA is TGTGCCATCAAATCGGCCCGCGGGGGGACATACAATGAGCAGTTCTTC. It specifies CAIKSARGGTYNEQFF.